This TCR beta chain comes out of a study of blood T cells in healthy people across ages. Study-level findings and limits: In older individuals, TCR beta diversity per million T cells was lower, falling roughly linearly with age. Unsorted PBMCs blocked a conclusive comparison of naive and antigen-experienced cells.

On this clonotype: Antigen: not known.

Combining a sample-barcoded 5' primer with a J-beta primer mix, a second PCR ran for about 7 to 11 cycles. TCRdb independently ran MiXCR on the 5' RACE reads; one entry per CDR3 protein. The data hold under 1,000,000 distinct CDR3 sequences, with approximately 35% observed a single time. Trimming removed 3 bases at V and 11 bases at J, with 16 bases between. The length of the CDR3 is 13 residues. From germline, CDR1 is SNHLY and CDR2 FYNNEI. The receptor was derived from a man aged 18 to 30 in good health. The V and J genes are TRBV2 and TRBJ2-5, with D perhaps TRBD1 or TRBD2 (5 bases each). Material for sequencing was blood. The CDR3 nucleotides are TGTGCCAGCAGTGACGGGACCGACCGACAGCAGTACTTC. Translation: CASSDGTDRQQYF.